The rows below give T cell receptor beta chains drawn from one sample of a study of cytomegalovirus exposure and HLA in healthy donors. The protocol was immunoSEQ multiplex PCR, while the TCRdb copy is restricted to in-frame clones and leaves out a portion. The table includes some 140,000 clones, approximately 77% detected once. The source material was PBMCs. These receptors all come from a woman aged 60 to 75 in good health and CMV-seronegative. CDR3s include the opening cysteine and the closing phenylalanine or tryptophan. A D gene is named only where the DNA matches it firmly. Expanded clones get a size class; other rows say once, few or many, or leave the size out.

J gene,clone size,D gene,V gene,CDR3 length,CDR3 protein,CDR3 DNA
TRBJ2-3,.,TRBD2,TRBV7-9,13,CASSSAGAGSAKF,TGTGCCAGCAGCTCCGCTGGAGCGGGGTCCGCGAAATTT
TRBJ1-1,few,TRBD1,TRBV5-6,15,CASSRWDRKNTEAFF,TGTGCCAGCAGCCGCTGGGACAGGAAGAACACTGAAGCTTTCTTT
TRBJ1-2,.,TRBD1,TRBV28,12,CASRPGGSGYTF,TGTGCCAGCAGGCCAGGGGGGTCTGGCTACACCTTC
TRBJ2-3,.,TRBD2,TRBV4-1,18,CASKIGGGAEIPTDTQYF,TGCGCCAGCAAAATCGGCGGGGGGGCGGAAATACCCACAGATACGCAGTATTTT
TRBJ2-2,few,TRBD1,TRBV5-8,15,CASSFGQGASGELFF,TGTGCCAGCAGCTTCGGACAGGGGGCTAGCGGGGAGCTGTTTTTT
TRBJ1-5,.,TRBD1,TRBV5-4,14,CASSLDRGTTPQHF,TGTGCCAGCAGCCTGGACAGGGGAACGACGCCCCAGCATTTT
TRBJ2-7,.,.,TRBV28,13,CASSTRVPAEQYF,TGTGCCAGCAGTACCCGGGTCCCTGCCGAGCAGTACTTC
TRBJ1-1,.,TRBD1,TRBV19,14,CASRRGQENTEAFF,TGTGCCAGTAGGCGCGGACAGGAGAACACTGAAGCTTTCTTT
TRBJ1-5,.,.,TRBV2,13,CASRAEGNQPQHF,TGTGCCAGCAGGGCAGAGGGCAATCAGCCCCAGCATTTT
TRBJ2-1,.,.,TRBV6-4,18,CASSERASGLSSYNEQFF,TGTGCCAGCAGTGAAAGGGCCAGCGGCCTAAGCTCCTACAATGAGCAGTTCTTC
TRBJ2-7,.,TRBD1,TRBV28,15,CASSRTPGQGGEQYF,TGTGCCAGCAGTCGGACCCCGGGACAGGGTGGCGAGCAGTACTTC
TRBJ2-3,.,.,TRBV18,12,CASSPLGDTQYF,TGTGCCAGCTCACCCCTGGGCGATACGCAGTATTTT
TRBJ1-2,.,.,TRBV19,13,CASSGTGDYGYTF,TGTGCCAGTAGTGGGACGGGAGACTATGGCTACACCTTC
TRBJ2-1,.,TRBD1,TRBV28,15,CASSRQGRLYNEQFF,TGTGCCAGCAGTCGACAGGGGAGGTTATACAATGAGCAGTTCTTC
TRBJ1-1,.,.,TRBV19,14,CASSIQGLYTEAFF,TGTGCCAGTAGTATCCAGGGTTTGTACACTGAAGCTTTCTTT
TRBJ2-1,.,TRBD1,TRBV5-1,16,CASSADRGLGYNEQFF,TGCGCCAGCAGCGCAGACAGGGGGCTGGGGTACAATGAGCAGTTCTTC
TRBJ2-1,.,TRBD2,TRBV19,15,CASEGTSGRSGEQFF,TGTGCCAGTGAAGGGACTAGCGGGAGATCGGGTGAGCAGTTCTTC
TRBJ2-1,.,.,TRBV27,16,CASSLVTVSGLNEQFF,TGTGCCAGCAGTTTGGTGACCGTATCAGGTTTGAATGAGCAGTTCTTC
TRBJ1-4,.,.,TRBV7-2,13,CASSPRRNEKLFF,TGTGCCAGCAGCCCGCGGAGGAATGAAAAACTGTTTTTT
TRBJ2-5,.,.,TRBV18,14,CASSDSRGQETQYF,TGTGCCAGCTCAGACTCGAGGGGGCAAGAGACCCAGTACTTC
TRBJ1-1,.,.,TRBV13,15,CASSPPGLMNTEAFF,TGTGCCAGCAGCCCCCCGGGACTCATGAACACTGAAGCTTTCTTT
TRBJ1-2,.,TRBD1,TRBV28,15,CASWDSSGGYYGYTF,TGTGCCAGCTGGGATAGCTCAGGGGGGTACTATGGCTACACCTTC
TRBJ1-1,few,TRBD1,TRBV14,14,CASSQGNRGTEAFF,TGTGCCAGCAGCCAAGGAAACAGGGGTACTGAAGCTTTCTTT
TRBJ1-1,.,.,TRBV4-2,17,CASSQDLRVVWNTEAFF,TGTGCCAGCAGCCAAGATCTCAGGGTTGTATGGAACACTGAAGCTTTCTTT
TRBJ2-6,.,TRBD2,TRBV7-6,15,CASSLERDGANVLTF,TGTGCCAGCAGCTTAGAGCGGGATGGGGCCAACGTCCTGACTTTC
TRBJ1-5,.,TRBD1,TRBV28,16,CASSTLKQGSNQPQHF,TGTGCCAGCAGTACCCTAAAACAGGGGAGCAATCAGCCCCAGCATTTT
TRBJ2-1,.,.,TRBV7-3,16,CASSLTGRVSYNEQFF,TGTGCCAGCAGCTTAACGGGCAGGGTCTCCTACAATGAGCAGTTCTTC
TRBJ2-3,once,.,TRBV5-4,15,CASSLPASETDTQYF,TGTGCCAGCAGCTTACCGGCTAGCGAGACAGATACGCAGTATTTT
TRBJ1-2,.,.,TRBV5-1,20,CASSLAFSPGGDWTGYGYTF,TGCGCCAGCAGCTTGGCCTTCTCACCCGGAGGGGATTGGACTGGGTATGGCTACACCTTC
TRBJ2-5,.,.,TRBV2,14,CASSEVGPRETQYF,TGTGCCAGCAGTGAAGTGGGCCCCCGAGAGACCCAGTACTTC
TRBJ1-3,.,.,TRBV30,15,CAWGPGGAGGNTIYF,TGTGCCTGGGGCCCCGGAGGGGCTGGTGGAAACACCATATATTTT
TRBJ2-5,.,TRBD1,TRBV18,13,CASSLGQGETQYF,TGTGCCAGCTCACTTGGACAGGGAGAGACCCAGTACTTC
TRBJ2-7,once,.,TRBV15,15,CATSRDLGTYYEQYF,TGTGCCACCAGCAGAGATTTGGGCACATACTACGAGCAGTACTTC
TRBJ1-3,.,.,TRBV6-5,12,CARREGRNTIYF,TGTGCCAGACGGGAAGGGAGAAACACCATATATTTT
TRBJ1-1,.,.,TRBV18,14,CASSPQGLSTEAFF,TGTGCCAGCTCACCCCAGGGGCTGAGCACTGAAGCTTTCTTT